What follows is one T cell receptor beta chain and its context. Its antigen is as yet unknown. Unique molecular identifiers were built into the TCRbeta library. TCRdb processed the PCR reads anew with MiXCR; each CDR3 protein has one entry. Among around 800,000 distinct CDR3 sequences, around 15% were seen once, and the ten largest hold roughly 4.8%. These data are taken from a study of T-cell reconstitution after alpha-beta-depleted transplantation in children. In germline, CDR1 is DFQATT, CDR2 SNEGSKA (reference sequence). The length of the CDR3 is 14 residues. Unmatched junction bases numbered 5, after V lost 3 bases and J lost 7 bases. General study results and limits: The origin of alpha-beta T cells about two months after transplant was reportedly several hundred expanded graft clones. Once a year had passed after transplant, T-cell counts and diversity came mostly from newly produced T cells.

The receptor's source is a male patient aged 10 to 17 who had a stem cell transplant for acute lymphoblastic leukemia, so the T cells may come from the graft donor. V usage is TRBV20-1 and J usage is TRBJ2-5; 13 bases line up with TRBD2. This specimen was PBMCs, mostly from graft donor cells, taken 360 days after TCRalphabeta/CD19-depleted stem cell transplant. The CDR3 bases are TGCAGTGCTAGTAGGACTAGCGGGAGTGTGACCCAGTACTTC. This translates into CSASRTSGSVTQYF.